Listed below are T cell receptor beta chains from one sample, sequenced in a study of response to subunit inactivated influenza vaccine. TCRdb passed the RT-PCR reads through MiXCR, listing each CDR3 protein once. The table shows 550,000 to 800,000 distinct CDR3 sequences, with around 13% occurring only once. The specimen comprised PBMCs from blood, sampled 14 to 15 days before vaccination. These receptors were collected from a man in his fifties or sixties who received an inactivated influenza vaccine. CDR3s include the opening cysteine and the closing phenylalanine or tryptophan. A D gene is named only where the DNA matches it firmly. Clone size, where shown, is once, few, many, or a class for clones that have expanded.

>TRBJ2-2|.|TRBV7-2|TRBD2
CASSYLAGAFDTGELFF
TGTGCCAGCAGCTACCTAGCGGGGGCGTTTGACACCGGGGAGCTGTTTTTT
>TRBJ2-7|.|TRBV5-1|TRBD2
CASSLETGLAIDEQYF
TGCGCCAGCAGCTTGGAAACGGGACTAGCGATTGACGAGCAGTACTTC
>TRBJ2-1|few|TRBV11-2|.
CASSTRRFSSYNEQFF
TGTGCCAGCAGCACCCGTAGGTTCAGCTCCTACAATGAGCAGTTCTTC
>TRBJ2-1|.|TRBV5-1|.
CASSSTPTGIGEQFF
TGCGCCAGCAGCTCGACTCCAACAGGGATTGGCGAGCAGTTCTTC
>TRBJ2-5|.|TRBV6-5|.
CASSYLDSPPLETQYF
TGTGCCAGCAGTTACCTTGACAGCCCGCCTCTAGAGACCCAGTACTTC
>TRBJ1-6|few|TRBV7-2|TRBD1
CASSRAPTGAVNSPLHF
TGTGCCAGCAGCCGCGCACCGACAGGGGCCGTGAATTCACCCCTCCACTTT
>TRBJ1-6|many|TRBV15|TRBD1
CATSKGTGQSNSPLHF
TGTGCCACCAGCAAAGGGACAGGCCAGAGCAATTCACCCCTCCACTTT
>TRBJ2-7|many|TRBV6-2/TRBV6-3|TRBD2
CASSQIVLQRDYEQYF
TGTGCCAGCAGCCAAATCGTTCTCCAGCGGGACTACGAGCAGTACTTC
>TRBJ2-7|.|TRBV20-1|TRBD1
CSARPLTGAPHEQYF
TGCAGTGCTAGACCCCTTACAGGGGCGCCCCACGAGCAGTACTTC
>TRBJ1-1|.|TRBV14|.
CASSQDSEAFF
TGTGCCAGCAGCCAAGATAGTGAAGCTTTCTTT
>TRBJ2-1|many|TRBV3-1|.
CASSQDQGTEQFF
TGTGCCAGCAGCCAAGATCAAGGCACGGAGCAGTTCTTC
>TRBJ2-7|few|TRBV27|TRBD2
CASSFLGLAGTSEQYF
TGTGCCAGCAGTTTTCTCGGACTAGCGGGAACAAGCGAGCAGTACTTC
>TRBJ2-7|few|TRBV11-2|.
CASSVRDGPSYEQYF
TGTGCCAGCAGCGTCAGGGACGGTCCTTCCTACGAGCAGTACTTC
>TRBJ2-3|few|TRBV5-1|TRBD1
CASSLGPRTGGTDTQYF
TGCGCCAGCAGCTTGGGGCCGCGGACAGGGGGCACAGATACGCAGTATTTT
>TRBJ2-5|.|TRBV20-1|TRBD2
CSALGLAGTSIQETQYF
TGCAGTGCATTGGGACTAGCGGGAACCTCAATTCAAGAGACCCAGTACTTC
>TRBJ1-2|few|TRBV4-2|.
CASSQDREIPTMVGYTF
TGTGCCAGCAGCCAAGATCGGGAAATCCCAACTATGGTTGGCTACACCTTC
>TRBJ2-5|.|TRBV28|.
CASSLGWRETQYF
TGTGCCAGCAGTTTAGGGTGGAGGGAGACCCAGTACTTC
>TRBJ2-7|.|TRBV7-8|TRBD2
CASTYGRLATNSEQYF
TGTGCCAGCACCTACGGGAGACTAGCTACAAACAGTGAGCAGTACTTC
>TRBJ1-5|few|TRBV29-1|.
CSVTFRDQNQPQHF
TGCAGCGTCACCTTTCGGGACCAAAATCAGCCCCAGCATTTT
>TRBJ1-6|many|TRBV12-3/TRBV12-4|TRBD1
CASSPTGDRGSPLHF
TGTGCCAGCAGTCCGACAGGGGATCGAGGTTCACCCCTCCACTTT
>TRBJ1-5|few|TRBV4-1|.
CASSQVMGQPQHF
TGCGCCAGCAGCCAAGTAATGGGGCAGCCCCAGCATTTT
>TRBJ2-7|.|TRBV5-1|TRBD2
CASSLAGTSEGEQYF
TGCGCCAGCAGCTTGGCCGGGACTAGCGAAGGAGAGCAGTACTTC
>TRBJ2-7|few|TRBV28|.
CASSPHGYEQYF
TGTGCCAGCAGTCCCCATGGGTACGAGCAGTACTTC
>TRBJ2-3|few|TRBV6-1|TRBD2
CASSGSGLAGVGSTDTQYF
TGTGCCAGCAGTGGTTCGGGACTAGCGGGAGTGGGGAGCACAGATACGCAGTATTTT
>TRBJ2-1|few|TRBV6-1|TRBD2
CASSQGLAPYNEQFF
TGTGCCAGCAGCCAGGGACTAGCCCCCTACAATGAGCAGTTCTTC
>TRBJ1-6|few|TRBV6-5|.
CASSYGHLLSNSPLHF
TGTGCCAGCAGTTACGGGCACCTGCTGAGCAATTCACCCCTCCACTTT
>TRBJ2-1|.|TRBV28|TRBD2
CASSFRRWRTSGGSEQFF
TGTGCCAGCAGTTTTAGGCGTTGGAGGACTAGCGGGGGTAGTGAGCAGTTCTTC
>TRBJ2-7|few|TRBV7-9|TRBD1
CASSMGQGYEQYF
TGTGCCAGCAGCATGGGACAGGGGTACGAGCAGTACTTC
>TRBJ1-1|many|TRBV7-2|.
CASSVQRDTEAFF
TGTGCCAGCAGCGTGCAAAGGGATACTGAAGCTTTCTTT
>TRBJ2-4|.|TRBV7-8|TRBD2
CASSLRAGVLVKNIQYF
TGTGCCAGCAGCTTAAGAGCGGGAGTGTTGGTCAAAAACATTCAGTACTTC
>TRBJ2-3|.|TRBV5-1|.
CASSFQATDTQYF
TGCGCCAGCAGCTTTCAGGCCACAGATACGCAGTATTTT
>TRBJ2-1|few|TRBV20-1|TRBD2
CSATGLAGVNEQFF
TGCAGTGCTACGGGACTAGCGGGAGTCAATGAGCAGTTCTTC
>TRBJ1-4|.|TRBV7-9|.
CASSLIGSNEKLFF
TGTGCCAGCAGCTTAATAGGGTCTAATGAAAAACTGTTTTTT
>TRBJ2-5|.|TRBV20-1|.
CSAPLAAMQETQYF
TGCAGTGCCCCCCTCGCGGCGATGCAAGAGACCCAGTACTTC
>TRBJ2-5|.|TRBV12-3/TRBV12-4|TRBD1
CASSPPGQEETQYF
TGTGCCAGCAGTCCTCCGGGACAGGAAGAGACCCAGTACTTC